The clone carrying this T cell receptor beta chain has a handful of counts. Its cognate antigen is unknown. The CDR3 length is 14 residues. CDR1 is MNHEY, CDR2 SVGAGI, per germline. V was shortened by 4 bases and J by 7 bases, with 11 bases between the two germline ends. These data belong to a study of CD4 T cells in relation to SARS-CoV-2 and coronaviruses. The overall study: ViraFEST: approximately 10-day antigen culture of PBMCs, then TCR beta CDR3 sequencing. Crossreactive spike epitopes shared across donors were mapped to their HLA restriction. Study-wide findings and caveats: SARS-CoV-2-driven expansion was significantly weaker in crossreactive than monoreactive clones.

The repertoire was sequenced with immunoSEQ multiplex PCR; TCRdb's copy has only in-frame clones and lacks some. The profile shows roughly 23,000 clones, under 85% of them singletons. Before the COVID-19 pandemic, during about 2010-2018, CD4+ T cells were taken from unexposed donors. After approximately ten days of culture, CD4+ T cells were isolated. Testing used SARS-CoV-2 S/N and four cold-coronavirus spikes on unexposed-donor CD4+ T cells, cells permitting. This sequence was found in a human donor in good health. Material: CD4+ T cells from PBMCs, cultured in vitro. The chain recombines TRBV6-5 with TRBJ1-6; D possibly corresponds to TRBD1 (5 bases). CDR3 in DNA: TGTGCCAGCAGTTTAGGAGACAGCAATTCACCCCTCCACTTT. Translation gives CASSLGDSNSPLHF.